The T cell receptor (beta chain) under discussion was sequenced for a study of T-cell memory formation after mild COVID-19. Study-wide background: Each donor largely had its own TCR clusters.

TCRdb redid the calling of the 5' RACE reads with MiXCR, one entry per CDR3 protein. The sample lists roughly 350,000 distinct CDR3 sequences, 21% seen once, with around 12% in the top ten. Sequenced material: PBMCs or a T cell subset sorted from them (not recorded which). The origin of this receptor is an adult woman who had mild COVID-19 (a few samples of this study predate the infection). Cell type and time point are not known.

CDR3 nucleotides: TGCGCCAGCAGCTTGGCCAGGGGACGTGGAGATACGCAGTATTTT. Amino acids: CASSLARGRGDTQYF. The chain is built from TRBV5-1 and TRBJ2-3, with D maybe TRBD1 (6 bases). Trimming pared 0 bases from V and 5 bases from J, leaving 13 bases between. Germline values: CDR1 SGHRS, CDR2 YFSETQ. This CDR3 has 15 residues.